This TCR beta chain was found in a study of CD8+ T cells in alopecia areata. This clone occurred once. As yet, its antigen is unknown. The CDR3 runs 14 residues. Per the germline V gene, CDR1 is SNHLY and CDR2 is FYNNEI. The ends were cut back, 7 bases at V and 0 bases at J, with 10 bases in the middle. Sequencing relied on a cDNA template that was reverse transcribed from extracted RNA. Profiling relied on immunoSEQ multiplex PCR, and the TCRdb table lists in-frame clones only, not all of them. The table includes 90,000 to 100,000 clones, roughly 64% detected once. Specified treatment: oral pan-JAK inhibitor, 5-10 mg twice daily. Whole-study findings and limits: Many expanded lesional clones persisted in scalp and blood during tofacitinib treatment. Treatment with tofacitinib significantly lowered scalp clonality and reduced expanded CD8+ clones among the top 100.

The chain uses TRBV2 and TRBJ2-4, with no clear D. The TCR was taken from a human donor with alopecia areata. The sequencing used CD8+ T cells sorted from blood, collected at week 4, from a patient treated with tofacitinib. CDR3: CASILSLAKNIQYF. In DNA form, the CDR3 reads TGTGCCAGCATCTTGTCCCTAGCCAAAAACATTCAGTACTTC.